One sample yielded the 31 T cell receptor beta chains listed below, sequenced in a study of blood T cell repertoires in COVID-19. Only in-frame clones appear in the TCRdb table, and some are missing; sequencing was by immunoSEQ multiplex PCR. The sample yields around 150,000 clones, around nine tenths seen once. Material for sequencing was peripheral blood. The receptors come from a human donor in a cohort sampled during active COVID-19.

As regards this clone: Its ends do not fully match the called genes, so a read error is possible. V and J are TRBV13 and TRBJ2-3; TRBD1 matches 7 bases. Germline V gene data show CDR1 as PRHDT and CDR2 as FYEKMQ (reference sequence). CDR3 size: 16 residues. The CDR3 sequence is CASSSGGASHTATQYF. The CDR3 DNA reads as TGTGCCAGCAGCTCAGGGGGAGCCTCGCACACAGCTACGCAGTATTTT.

V is TRBV9 and J is TRBJ2-7; the D gene is possibly TRBD1 (6 bases). The CDR3 length is 13 residues. Per the germline V gene, CDR1 is SGDLS and CDR2 is YYNGEE. V was pared by 3 bases and J by 4 bases, with 11 bases between. The CDR3 DNA follows: TGTGCCAGCAGCGGGCCACAGGGTTACGAGCAGTACTTC. This codes for CASSGPQGYEQYF.

V gene TRBV2 combines with J gene TRBJ1-2, with TRBD1 matching 9 bases. The CDR3 is 14 residues long. The V gene end was trimmed by 6 bases and the J gene end by 6 bases; junction bases not matched to a gene: 8. Germline-derived CDR1 and CDR2 are SNHLY and FYNNEI. The CDR3 nucleotides read TGTGCCAGCAGAGCGGGACAGGGAGTCGATGGCTACACCTTC. This translates into CASRAGQGVDGYTF.

The rearrangement joins TRBV24-1 to TRBJ1-5; 7 bases are a match to TRBD1. The junction had 5 bases not matched to a gene; V was cut back by 3 bases and J by 7 bases. CDR1 and CDR2 from the germline V gene are KGHDR and SFDVKD. The CDR3 sequence is 14 residues long. CDR3 amino acids: CATSDDPGGQPQHF. In DNA, the CDR3 is TGTGCCACCAGTGATGACCCAGGGGGACAGCCCCAGCATTTT.

J is TRBJ1-2 and V is TRBV27, with 8 bases that match TRBD1. CDR1 is MNHEY, CDR2 SMNVEV, per germline (reference sequence). J lost 2 bases, V lost 4 bases, and 9 bases had no gene match. The CDR3 totals 16 residues. The CDR3 nucleotides are TGTGCCAGCAGTTCCATGACAGGGGCTCGCAACTATGGCTACACCTTC. It codes for CASSSMTGARNYGYTF.

This chain connects TRBV19 to TRBJ1-1, with D hard to call. This CDR3 contains 13 residues. Trimming took 5 bases from V and 0 from J, leaving 7 bases between them. The germline V gene encodes CDR1 LNHDA and CDR2 SQIVND (reference sequence). CDR3 coding DNA: TGTGCCAGTAGTGCAGACTTGAACACTGAAGCTTTCTTT. Translation: CASSADLNTEAFF.

This clone was seen a single time. The chain couples TRBV4-2 to TRBJ2-7, with TRBD2 identical over 12 bases. Trimming removed 4 bases from V and 2 bases from J; junction bases left unmatched: 3. The germline gives CDR1 LGHNA, CDR2 YNFKEQ. This CDR3 has 15 amino acids. The CDR3 coding sequence is TGTGCCAGCAGCCCGCTAGCGGGAGGGCCCTACGAGCAGTACTTC. Protein: CASSPLAGGPYEQYF.

V usage is TRBV4-1 and J usage is TRBJ2-7; TRBD1 matches 8 bases. V lost 0 bases to trimming and J lost 9 bases; unmatched junction nucleotides: 7. This CDR3 contains 14 residues. The germline V gene encodes CDR1 MGHRA and CDR2 YSYEKL. The CDR3 DNA reads TGCGCCAGCAGCCAAGAGAACAGGGGGGAAACGCAGTACTTC. It encodes CASSQENRGETQYF.

The chain recombines TRBV2 with TRBJ2-7; D is ambiguous. The germline CDR1 and CDR2 sequences are SNHLY and FYNNEI. V shed 1 base and J shed 2 bases, with 12 bases lying between them. The CDR3 has 15 residues. In DNA, the CDR3 is TGTGCCAGCAGTGAAGACGCGCTTATCACCTACGAGCAGTACTTC. Its protein is CASSEDALITYEQYF.

In its sample, this clone was seen a few times. The genes are TRBV19 and TRBJ1-1, with 9 positions matching TRBD1. The V gene end was trimmed by 6 bases and the J gene end by 0 bases; junction bases not matched to a gene: 8. The CDR3 runs 16 residues. Germline V CDR1 and CDR2: LNHDA, SQIVND (reference sequence). The CDR3 DNA is TGTGCCAGTAGGTCCGGACAGGGGCGATTGAACACTGAAGCTTTCTTT. Its protein is CASRSGQGRLNTEAFF.

This chain links TRBV11-3 with TRBJ2-1, with a possible D match to TRBD2 (6 bases). Looked up from germline, CDR1 is SGHNT and CDR2 is YENEEA. The length of the CDR3 is 16 residues. V was pared by 1 base and J by 6 bases, with 16 bases between. This CDR3 is CASSLGSDLGGNEQFF. The CDR3, as DNA: TGTGCCAGCAGCTTAGGGTCGGACCTGGGGGGCAATGAGCAGTTCTTC. Based on the CDR3 plus reference TRBV11-3 and TRBJ2-1, the full variable domain is EAGVVQSPRYKIIEKKQPVAFWCNPISGHNTLYWYLQNLGQGPELLIRYENEEAVDDSQLPKDRFSAERLKGVDSTLKIQPAELGDSAVYLCASSLGSDLGGNEQFFGPGTRLTVL.

This clone was picked up a small number of times. V and J are TRBV5-4 and TRBJ2-1; possible D gene TRBD1, 6 bases. The CDR3 length is 15 residues. Germline V gene data show CDR1 as SGHNT and CDR2 as YYREEE (reference sequence). Trimming took 0 bases from V and 4 from J, leaving 11 bases between them. The CDR3 DNA follows: TGTGCCAGCAGCTTGGTCGGACAGAAGTACAATGAGCAGTTCTTC. This translates into CASSLVGQKYNEQFF.

This rearrangement joins TRBV13 to TRBJ2-7, with TRBD2 matching over 10 bases. Germline trimming cut 5 bases from V and 4 bases from J; bases unmatched to any gene: 14. Germline V gene lookup returns CDR1 PRHDT and CDR2 FYEKMQ (reference sequence). This CDR3 is 17 amino acids long. The CDR3 spells CASSNSGGPTPLYEQYF. CDR3 nucleotides: TGTGCCAGCAGCAATAGCGGGGGGCCCACCCCCTTATACGAGCAGTACTTC.

This clone showed up just once. This chain joins TRBV5-1 and TRBJ1-4, with D possibly TRBD1 on 6 matching bases. The germline gives CDR1 SGHRS, CDR2 YFSETQ. The germline V and J ends were trimmed by 5 bases and 6 bases, with 14 bases remaining between them. The CDR3 is 14 residues long. The CDR3 region is CASSFGQSDEKLFF. CDR3 coding DNA: TGCGCCAGCAGTTTCGGACAGTCTGATGAAAAACTGTTTTTT.

J is TRBJ2-2 and V is TRBV3-1 (or the pseudogene TRBV3-2), with 7 bases lining up with TRBD2. The CDR3 consists of 15 residues. Looked up from germline, CDR1 is LGHDT and CDR2 is YNNKEL (reference sequence). V lost 5 bases, J lost 4 bases, and 7 bases stayed unmatched. Written as DNA, the CDR3 is TGTGCCAGCAGCTTCCGACTAGCCGGCACCGGGGAGCTGTTTTTT. It encodes CASSFRLAGTGELFF.

This clone was picked up a small number of times. The CDR3 DNA follows: TGTGCCAGCAGTTTCAACTACGAGCAGTACTTC. Encoded protein: CASSFNYEQYF. The chain employs TRBV27 and TRBJ2-7; D remains unclear. Trimming shortened V by 3 bases and J by 3 bases, and 3 bases separated the two germline ends. CDR3 length: 11 amino acids. From germline, CDR1 is MNHEY and CDR2 SMNVEV (reference sequence).

The chain uses TRBV3-1 (or the pseudogene TRBV3-2) and TRBJ2-7; 16 positions match TRBD2. Germline V gene data show CDR1 as LGHDT and CDR2 as YNNKEL (reference sequence). With 5 bases clipped from V and 2 bases from J, the junction kept 9 bases outside the gene matches. The CDR3 has 18 amino acids. The CDR3 protein is CASSVKGLAGGLAYEQYF. The CDR3 nucleotides read TGTGCCAGCAGCGTAAAGGGACTAGCGGGAGGGCTCGCCTACGAGCAGTACTTC.

The table lists this clone with a few counts. This CDR3 is also generated by other DNA sequences in the sample. This rearrangement joins TRBV7-2 to TRBJ2-7; D is undetermined. CDR1 is SGHTA and CDR2 is FQGNSA in the germline V gene. Trimming removed 5 bases at V and 0 bases at J, with 5 bases between. The CDR3 extends over 12 amino acids. CDR3: CASSPSSYEQYF. CDR3 nucleotides: TGTGCCAGCAGCCCGAGCTCCTACGAGCAGTACTTC.

This chain uses TRBV4-1 with TRBJ2-7; 7 nucleotides align to TRBD2. The V and J ends lost 1 base and 5 bases, in that order; junction bases with no gene match: 14. CDR3 length equals 17 residues. Looked up from germline, CDR1 is MGHRA and CDR2 is YSYEKL. The CDR3 is CASSQGGSGLIGHEQYF. In DNA form, the CDR3 reads TGCGCCAGCAGCCAAGGAGGTTCGGGACTAATAGGCCACGAGCAGTACTTC.

The rearrangement uses TRBV7-9 and TRBJ1-1, with a tentative D call TRBD1 (5 bases). Trimming cost V 1 base and J 3 bases, with 12 bases left between them. Germline CDR1 and CDR2: SEHNR and FQNEAQ (reference sequence). The CDR3 covers 15 residues. This CDR3 is CASSLDTLGDTEAFF. The CDR3 region has the DNA TGTGCCAGCAGCTTAGATACGTTAGGGGACACTGAAGCTTTCTTT.

This clone was counted between two and nine times. This chain joins TRBV7-9 and TRBJ2-2; TRBD2 matches 7 bases. This CDR3 is built from 19 residues. CDR1 SEHNR and CDR2 FQNEAQ come from the germline V gene (reference sequence). V trimming: 5 bases; J trimming: 3 bases; junction bases outside the gene matches: 18. CDR3 bases: TGTGCCAGCAGCCCCGTTGGATTCGGGCGCGGGAGCGACACCGGGGAGCTGTTTTTT. As protein: CASSPVGFGRGSDTGELFF.

The chain is built from TRBV6-2 or TRBV6-3 and TRBJ2-1, with D maybe TRBD1 (6 bases). Germline values: CDR1 MNHEY, CDR2 SVGEGT. With 4 bases removed from V and 0 bases from J, the gap between germline ends came to 16 bases. The CDR3 has 17 residues. In DNA form, the CDR3 reads TGTGCCAGCAGTTTACTCTACTCAGGGGACTCCTACAATGAGCAGTTCTTC. It encodes CASSLLYSGDSYNEQFF.

The chain uses TRBV6-1 and TRBJ1-6; tentatively, D is TRBD1 (5 bases). This CDR3 spans 15 amino acids. The germline gives CDR1 MNHNS, CDR2 SASEGT. Between the trimmed V and J ends, which lost 1 base and 4 bases, there was a span of 8 bases. CDR3: CASSEGRGYNSPLHF. Written as DNA, the CDR3 is TGTGCCAGCAGTGAAGGGAGGGGTTATAATTCACCCCTCCACTTT.

The genes are TRBV7-9 and TRBJ2-1, with a weak D call TRBD2 (6 bases). From germline, CDR1 is SEHNR and CDR2 FQNEAQ (reference sequence). V shed 2 bases and J shed 0 bases, with 14 bases lying between them. The CDR3 loop spans 17 amino acids. The CDR3 nucleotides are TGTGCCAGCAGCTTATTTGGAGGGGTTGACTCCTACAATGAGCAGTTCTTC. Translation gives CASSLFGGVDSYNEQFF.

This chain connects TRBV3-1 (or the pseudogene TRBV3-2) to TRBJ2-1, with 8 nucleotides matching TRBD2. The V gene end was trimmed by 6 bases and the J gene end by 2 bases; junction bases not matched to a gene: 12. The germline V gene has CDR1 LGHDT and CDR2 YNNKEL (reference sequence). The length of the CDR3 is 17 residues. The CDR3 region is CASRRNLGTSAYNEQFF. As DNA, the CDR3 is TGTGCCAGCAGACGCAATCTCGGGACTAGTGCCTACAATGAGCAGTTCTTC.

The chain joins TRBV30 to TRBJ1-5; TRBD1 matches at 9 bases. V trimming: 0 bases; J trimming: 2 bases; junction bases outside the gene matches: 8. Per the germline V gene, CDR1 is GTSNPN and CDR2 is SVGIG (reference sequence). This CDR3 is 17 amino acids long. The CDR3 is CAWSVYRGQSGNQPQHF. CDR3 bases: TGTGCCTGGAGTGTATACAGGGGGCAGAGTGGCAATCAGCCCCAGCATTTT.

Only a few counts were recorded for this clone. This sequence joins TRBV18 and TRBJ2-3; the D is unclear. Germline V gene sequence: CDR1 KGHSH, CDR2 LQKENI. Trimming removed 1 base at V and 6 bases at J, with 5 bases between. The CDR3 runs to 12 residues. CDR3 coding DNA: TGTGCCAGCTCACCACTCGGGGATACGCAGTATTTT. Translated: CASSPLGDTQYF. Complete variable domain (other parts from reference TRBV18 and TRBJ2-3): NAGVMQNPRHLVRRRGQEARLRCSPMKGHSHVYWYRQLPEEGLKFMVYLQKENIIDESGMPKERFSAEFPKEGPSILRIQQVVRGDSAAYFCASSPLGDTQYFGPGTRLTVL.

The genes are TRBV10-3 and TRBJ1-2; 9 nucleotides line up with TRBD1. After removal of 2 bases from V and 9 bases from J, the junction contained 4 bases not matched to a gene. Germline CDR1 and CDR2: ENHRY and SYGVKD. CDR3 length equals 13 residues. CDR3 sequence reads: CAISETGTGSYTF. Here the CDR3 DNA reads TGTGCCATCAGTGAGACCGGGACAGGGAGCTACACCTTC.

The chain recombines TRBV4-1 with TRBJ2-1; the match to TRBD1 covers 7 bases. The CDR3 runs to 15 residues. The J segment lost 9 bases and the V segment lost 1 base, leaving 9 bases of the junction unmatched. Germline V gives CDR1 MGHRA, CDR2 YSYEKL. Here the CDR3 reads CASSQVHQTGTEQFF. CDR3 in DNA: TGCGCCAGCAGCCAAGTCCACCAGACAGGGACTGAGCAGTTCTTC.

This sequence joins TRBV4-1 and TRBJ2-2; 10 nucleotides align to TRBD2. V was pared by 3 bases and J by 5 bases, with 12 bases of the junction left unmatched. CDR3 length: 18 residues. Germline-derived CDR1 and CDR2 are MGHRA and YSYEKL. CDR3 sequence reads: CASSQFPSGRADTGELFF. The CDR3 nucleotides read TGCGCCAGCAGCCAGTTTCCAAGCGGGAGGGCCGATACCGGGGAGCTGTTTTTT.

This chain uses TRBV27 with TRBJ2-5; 9 nucleotides match TRBD2. V trimming: 4 bases; J trimming: 3 bases; junction bases outside the gene matches: 3. The germline V gene has CDR1 MNHEY and CDR2 SMNVEV (reference sequence). The CDR3 covers 14 residues. The CDR3 spells CASSSLAGKETQYF. The DNA of the CDR3 is TGTGCCAGCAGTTCTCTAGCGGGAAAAGAGACCCAGTACTTC.